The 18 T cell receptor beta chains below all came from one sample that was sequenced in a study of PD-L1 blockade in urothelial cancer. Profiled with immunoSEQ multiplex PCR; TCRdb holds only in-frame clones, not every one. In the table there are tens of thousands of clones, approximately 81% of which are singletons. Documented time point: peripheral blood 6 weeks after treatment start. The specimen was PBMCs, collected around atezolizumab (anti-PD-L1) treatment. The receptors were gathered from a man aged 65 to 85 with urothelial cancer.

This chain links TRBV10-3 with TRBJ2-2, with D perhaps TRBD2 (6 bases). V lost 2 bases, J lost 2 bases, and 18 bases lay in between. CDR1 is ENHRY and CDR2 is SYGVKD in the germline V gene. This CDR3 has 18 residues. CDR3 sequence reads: CAISEAAGRGDNTGELFF. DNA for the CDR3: TGTGCCATCAGTGAGGCTGCCGGGAGAGGGGATAACACCGGGGAGCTGTTTTTT.

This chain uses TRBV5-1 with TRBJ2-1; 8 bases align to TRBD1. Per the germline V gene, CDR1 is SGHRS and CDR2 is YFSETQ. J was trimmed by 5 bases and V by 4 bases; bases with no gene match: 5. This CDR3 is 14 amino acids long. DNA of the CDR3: TGCGCCAGCAGCCTGGACAGGGCCCACAATGAGCAGTTCTTC. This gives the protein CASSLDRAHNEQFF.

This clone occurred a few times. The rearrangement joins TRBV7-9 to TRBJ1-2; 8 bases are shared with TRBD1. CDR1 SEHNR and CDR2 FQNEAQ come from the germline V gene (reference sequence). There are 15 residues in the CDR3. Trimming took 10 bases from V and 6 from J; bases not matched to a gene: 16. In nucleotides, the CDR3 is TGTGCCACCTTATCCGGACAGGGCTTGGGGAATGGCTACACCTTC. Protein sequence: CATLSGQGLGNGYTF.

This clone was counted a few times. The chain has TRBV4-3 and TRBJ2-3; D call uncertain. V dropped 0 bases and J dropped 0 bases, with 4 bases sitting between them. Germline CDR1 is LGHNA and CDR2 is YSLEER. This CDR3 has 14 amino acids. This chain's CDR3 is CASSQDRSTDTQYF. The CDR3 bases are TGCGCCAGCAGCCAAGATCGGAGCACAGATACGCAGTATTTT.

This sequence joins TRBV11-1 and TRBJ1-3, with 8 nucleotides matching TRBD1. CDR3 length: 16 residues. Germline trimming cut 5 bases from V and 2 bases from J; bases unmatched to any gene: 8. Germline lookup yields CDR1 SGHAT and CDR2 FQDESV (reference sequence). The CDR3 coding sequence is TGTGCCAGCAGCCTAAGCGGGACAGGTGCTGGAAACACCATATATTTT. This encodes CASSLSGTGAGNTIYF.

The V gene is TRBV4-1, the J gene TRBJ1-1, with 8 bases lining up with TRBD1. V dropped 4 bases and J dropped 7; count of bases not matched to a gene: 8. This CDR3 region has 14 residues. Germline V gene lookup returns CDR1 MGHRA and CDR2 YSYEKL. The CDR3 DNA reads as TGCGCCAGCAGCCTAAACCGGGACAGGTTTGAAGCTTTCTTT. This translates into CASSLNRDRFEAFF.

The CDR3 DNA reads TGTGCCAGCAGGGGCAGGTCGGGACTAGCGGGAAAGACCGGGGAGCTGTTTTTT. Translation: CASRGRSGLAGKTGELFF. The gene calls are TRBV11-3 and TRBJ2-2, with 13 bases that match TRBD2. Germline V gene lookup returns CDR1 SGHNT and CDR2 YENEEA. V was clipped by 6 bases and J by 5 bases; unmatched bases: 12. The CDR3 spans 18 residues.

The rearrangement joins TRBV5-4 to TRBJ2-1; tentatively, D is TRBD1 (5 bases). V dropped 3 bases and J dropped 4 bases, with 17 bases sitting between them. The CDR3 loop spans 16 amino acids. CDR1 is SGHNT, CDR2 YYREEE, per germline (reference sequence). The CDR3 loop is CASSSEGVVAYNEQFF. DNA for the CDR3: TGTGCCAGCAGCTCAGAAGGGGTAGTCGCATACAATGAGCAGTTCTTC. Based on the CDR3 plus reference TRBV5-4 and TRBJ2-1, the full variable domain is ETGVTQSPTHLIKTRGQQVTLRCSSQSGHNTVSWYQQALGQGPQFIFQYYREEENGRGNFPPRFSGLQFPNYSSELNVNALELDDSALYLCASSSEGVVAYNEQFFGPGTRLTVL.

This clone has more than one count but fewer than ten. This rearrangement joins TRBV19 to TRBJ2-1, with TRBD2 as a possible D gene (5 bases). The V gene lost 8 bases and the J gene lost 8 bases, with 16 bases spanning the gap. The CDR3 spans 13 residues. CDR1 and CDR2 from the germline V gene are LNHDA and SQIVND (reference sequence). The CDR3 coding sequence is TGTGCCAGTCGGCAGGCCCGAGGGCATGAGCAGTTCTTC. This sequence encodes CASRQARGHEQFF.

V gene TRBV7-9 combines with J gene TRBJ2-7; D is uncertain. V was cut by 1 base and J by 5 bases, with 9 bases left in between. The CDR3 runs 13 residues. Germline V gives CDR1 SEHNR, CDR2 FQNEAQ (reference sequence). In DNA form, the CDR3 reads TGTGCCAGCAGCTTAGGGCTCCTTGACGAGCAGTACTTC. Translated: CASSLGLLDEQYF. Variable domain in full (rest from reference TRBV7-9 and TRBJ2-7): DTGVSQNPRHKITKRGQNVTFRCDPISEHNRLYWYRQTLGQGPEFLTYFQNEAQLEKSRLLSDRFSAERPKGSFSTLEIQRTEQGDSAMYLCASSLGLLDEQYFGPGTRLTVT.

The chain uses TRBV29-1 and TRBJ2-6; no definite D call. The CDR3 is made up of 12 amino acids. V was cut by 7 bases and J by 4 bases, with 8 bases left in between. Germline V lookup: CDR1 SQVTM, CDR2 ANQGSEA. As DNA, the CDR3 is TGCAGCGGGGCTACCGGGGCCAACGTCCTGACTTTC. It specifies CSGATGANVLTF.

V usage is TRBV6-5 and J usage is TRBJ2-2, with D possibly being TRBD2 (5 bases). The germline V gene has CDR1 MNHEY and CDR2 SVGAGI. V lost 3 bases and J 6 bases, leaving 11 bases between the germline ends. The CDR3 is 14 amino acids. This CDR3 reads CASSYTRDAGELFF. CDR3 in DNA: TGTGCCAGCAGTTATACGAGGGATGCCGGGGAGCTGTTTTTT.

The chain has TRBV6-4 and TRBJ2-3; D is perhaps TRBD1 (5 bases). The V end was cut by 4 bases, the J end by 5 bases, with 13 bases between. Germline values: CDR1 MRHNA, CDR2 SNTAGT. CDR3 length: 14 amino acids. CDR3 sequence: CASSVFWGGDTQYF. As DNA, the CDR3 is TGTGCCAGCAGTGTGTTTTGGGGCGGAGATACGCAGTATTTT.

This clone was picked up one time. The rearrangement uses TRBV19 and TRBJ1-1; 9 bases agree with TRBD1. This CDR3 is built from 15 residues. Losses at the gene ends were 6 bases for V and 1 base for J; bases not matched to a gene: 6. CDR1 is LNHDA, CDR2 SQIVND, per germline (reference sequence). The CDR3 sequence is CASRLLGQGNTEAFF. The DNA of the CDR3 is TGTGCCAGTAGATTACTGGGACAGGGGAACACTGAAGCTTTCTTT.

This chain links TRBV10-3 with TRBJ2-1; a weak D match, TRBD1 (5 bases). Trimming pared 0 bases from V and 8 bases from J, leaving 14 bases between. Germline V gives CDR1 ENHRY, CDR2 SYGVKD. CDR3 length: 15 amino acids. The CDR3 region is CAISESGADRHEQFF. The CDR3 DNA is TGTGCCATCAGTGAGTCAGGGGCAGACCGTCATGAGCAGTTCTTC.

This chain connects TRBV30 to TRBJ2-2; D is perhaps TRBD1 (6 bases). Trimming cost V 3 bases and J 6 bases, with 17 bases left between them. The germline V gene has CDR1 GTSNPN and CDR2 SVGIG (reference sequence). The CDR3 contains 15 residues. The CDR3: CAWRFGPTGSGELFF. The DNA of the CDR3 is TGTGCCTGGAGATTCGGGCCAACAGGGTCCGGGGAGCTGTTTTTT.

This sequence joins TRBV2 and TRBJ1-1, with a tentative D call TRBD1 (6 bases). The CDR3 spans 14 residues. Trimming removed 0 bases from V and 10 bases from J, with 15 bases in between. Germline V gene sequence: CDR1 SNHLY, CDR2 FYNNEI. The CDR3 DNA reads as TGTGCCAGCAGTGAAGCGGGACAAGGGTACGGAGCTTTCTTT. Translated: CASSEAGQGYGAFF.

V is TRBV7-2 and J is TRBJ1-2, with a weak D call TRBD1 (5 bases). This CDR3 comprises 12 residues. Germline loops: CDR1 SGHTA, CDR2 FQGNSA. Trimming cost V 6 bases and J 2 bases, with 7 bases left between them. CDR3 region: CASSPGNYGYTF. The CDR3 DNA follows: TGTGCCAGCAGTCCAGGGAACTATGGCTACACCTTC.